This T cell receptor beta chain was obtained from a study of T cell responses to AZD1222 COVID-19 vaccine. TCRdb's table, derived via immunoSEQ multiplex PCR, lists solely in-frame clones and lacks some. The sample carries 150,000 or so clones, 90% to 95% recorded once. This CDR3 comprises 14 residues. The V and J ends lost 0 bases and 4 bases respectively, with 8 bases between them. The V gene's germline CDR1 is SGHRS and CDR2 YFSETQ. V and J are TRBV5-1 and TRBJ1-3, with no clear D. The TCR was taken from an adult who received the AZD1222 COVID-19 vaccine. The sample was peripheral blood, taken 28 days after the second AZD1222 dose. CDR3 sequence (DNA): TGCGCCAGCAGCTTGGCGGGAGACGGAAACACCATATATTTT. It specifies CASSLAGDGNTIYF.